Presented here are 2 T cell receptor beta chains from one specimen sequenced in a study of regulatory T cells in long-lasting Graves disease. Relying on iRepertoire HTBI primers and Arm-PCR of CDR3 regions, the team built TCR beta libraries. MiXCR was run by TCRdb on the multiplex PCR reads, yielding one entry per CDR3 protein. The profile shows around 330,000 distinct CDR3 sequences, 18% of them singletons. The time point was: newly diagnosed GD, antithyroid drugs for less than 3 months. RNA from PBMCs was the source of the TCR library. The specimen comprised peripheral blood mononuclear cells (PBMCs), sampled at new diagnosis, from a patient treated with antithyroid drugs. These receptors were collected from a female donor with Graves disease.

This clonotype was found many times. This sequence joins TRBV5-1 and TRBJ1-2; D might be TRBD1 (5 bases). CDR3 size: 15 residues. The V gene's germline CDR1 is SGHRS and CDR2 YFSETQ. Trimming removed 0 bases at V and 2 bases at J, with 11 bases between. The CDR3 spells CASSLGLSGNYGYTF. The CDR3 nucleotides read TGCGCCAGCAGCTTGGGGTTGTCAGGGAACTATGGCTACACCTTC.

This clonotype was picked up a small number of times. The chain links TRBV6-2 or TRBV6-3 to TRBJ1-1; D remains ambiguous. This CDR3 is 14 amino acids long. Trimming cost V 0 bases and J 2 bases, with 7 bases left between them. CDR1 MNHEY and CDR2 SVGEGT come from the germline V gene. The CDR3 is CASSYSTPNTEAFF. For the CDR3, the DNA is TGTGCCAGCAGTTACTCGACGCCTAACACTGAAGCTTTCTTT.